This T cell receptor beta chain appears in the sequencing data of a study of blood T cell repertoires in COVID-19. At the level of the study: From T cells, B-cell-depleted T cells, or PBMCs came the material, which was cDNA or gDNA.

Trimming took off 5 bases at V and 3 bases at J, with 9 bases between the two ends. The germline gives CDR1 LNHDA, CDR2 SQIVND (reference sequence). The CDR3 runs 13 residues. Per the study methods: Nucleated cell number was recorded as an estimate derived from reference gene primer amplification. Generated by immunoSEQ multiplex PCR, the TCRdb table keeps only in-frame clones and is missing some. V, J and clone size derive from that table, while D and trimming were established from the DNA sequence. The data show around 36,000 clones, with around 85% seen just once and less than 4.5% held by the top ten.

This receptor was identified in a man in his sixties with acute or convalescent COVID-19. The V call is TRBV19, the J call TRBJ2-3; maybe TRBD2 (6 bases). Material for sequencing was peripheral blood. CDR3 in DNA: TGTGCCAGTAGTGATGGGACTACAGATACGCAGTATTTT. Translation: CASSDGTTDTQYF.